One sample yielded the 9 T cell receptor beta chains listed below, sequenced in a study of T cells in localized non-small cell lung cancer. Clones were sequenced by immunoSEQ multiplex PCR, and TCRdb holds only the in-frame ones, with some missing. Among 30,000 to 40,000 clones listed, around 73% were seen once. The sample in question was peripheral blood, obtained before any cancer treatment. These receptors all stem from a male donor aged 60 or over with stage II squamous cell lung carcinoma.

The chain joins TRBV27 to TRBJ2-5; D call uncertain. This CDR3 contains 13 residues. The V gene's germline CDR1 is MNHEY and CDR2 SMNVEV (reference sequence). The germline V and J ends were trimmed by 5 bases and 5 bases, with 12 bases remaining between them. This CDR3 reads CASSPPHRETQYF. The CDR3 coding sequence is TGTGCCAGCAGTCCCCCCCACCGGGAGACCCAGTACTTC.

The chain is built from TRBV18 and TRBJ2-1; 8 bases are shared with TRBD1. Germline CDR1 KGHSH, CDR2 LQKENI. After removal of 1 base from V and 7 bases from J, the junction contained 6 bases not matched to a gene. CDR3 length: 15 residues. The DNA for the CDR3 is TGTGCCAGCTCACCACGTCAGGGGGCAATGAATGAGCAGTTCTTC. This codes for CASSPRQGAMNEQFF.

The CDR3, as DNA: TGTGCCAGCAGCCCCAGGGGTGAGGGGGAGCTGTTTTTT. Its protein product is CASSPRGEGELFF. V is TRBV7-2 and J is TRBJ2-2; maybe TRBD1 (6 bases). Germline assignment: CDR1 SGHTA and CDR2 FQGNSA. V lost 5 bases and J 8 bases, leaving 12 bases between the germline ends. This CDR3 region has 13 residues. Using reference TRBV7-2 and TRBJ2-2 for the parts outside the CDR3, the full variable domain is GAGVSQSPSNKVTEKGKDVELRCDPISGHTALYWYRQSLGQGLEFLIYFQGNSAPDKSGLPSDRFSAERTGGSVSTLTIQRTQQEDSAVYLCASSPRGEGELFFGEGSRLTVL.

The gene calls are TRBV2 and TRBJ1-5, with 8 bases identical to TRBD1. The V gene end was trimmed by 7 bases and the J gene end by 2 bases; junction bases not matched to a gene: 7. Germline values: CDR1 SNHLY, CDR2 FYNNEI. The CDR3 is 15 residues long. The CDR3 region has the DNA TGTGCCAGCACCTTCTTGGGACAGGGCAATCAGCCCCAGCATTTT. Its protein product is CASTFLGQGNQPQHF.

This clone was seen only once. The gene calls are TRBV5-1 and TRBJ1-6; 7 bases align to TRBD1. The CDR3 consists of 15 residues. V lost 2 bases and J lost 10; bases outside the gene matches: 9. Germline V gives CDR1 SGHRS, CDR2 YFSETQ. The CDR3 DNA is TGCGCCAGCAGCTTTGCTGGGACAGCTCTCTCACCCCTCCACTTT. Protein sequence: CASSFAGTALSPLHF.

V is TRBV6-6 and J is TRBJ2-2; the D is unclear. Per germline, CDR1 MNHNY and CDR2 SVGAGI (reference sequence). Trimming took 2 bases from V and 6 from J, leaving 7 bases between them. The CDR3 runs to 13 residues. The CDR3 here is CASSYVVSGELFF. In nucleotides, the CDR3 is TGTGCCAGCAGTTACGTCGTCTCCGGGGAGCTGTTTTTT.

This rearrangement joins TRBV27 to TRBJ1-2; no firm D call. Germline V gene data show CDR1 as MNHEY and CDR2 as SMNVEV (reference sequence). V was cut by 0 bases and J by 1 base, with 6 bases left in between. The CDR3 consists of 14 residues. CDR3 DNA sequence: TGTGCCAGCAGTTTATCGTTCGGTAACTATGGCTACACCTTC. Translated: CASSLSFGNYGYTF.

V is TRBV10-3 and J is TRBJ2-3, with D tentatively TRBD1 (6 bases). The ends were cut back, 3 bases at V and 2 bases at J, with 12 bases in the middle. Germline V gives CDR1 ENHRY, CDR2 SYGVKD. The CDR3 length is 15 residues. CDR3 nucleotide sequence: TGTGCCATCAGTGAAGAGGTGGGACACACAGATACGCAGTATTTT. As protein: CAISEEVGHTDTQYF.

The chain is built from TRBV27 and TRBJ1-1; D possibly corresponds to TRBD1 (5 bases). The CDR3 totals 15 residues. The V gene's germline CDR1 is MNHEY and CDR2 SMNVEV (reference sequence). V lost 4 bases, J lost 7 bases, and 19 bases lay in between. CDR3 bases: TGTGCCAGCAGTTCCAGGCAAGGGGCCCAGAATGAAGCTTTCTTT. As protein: CASSSRQGAQNEAFF.